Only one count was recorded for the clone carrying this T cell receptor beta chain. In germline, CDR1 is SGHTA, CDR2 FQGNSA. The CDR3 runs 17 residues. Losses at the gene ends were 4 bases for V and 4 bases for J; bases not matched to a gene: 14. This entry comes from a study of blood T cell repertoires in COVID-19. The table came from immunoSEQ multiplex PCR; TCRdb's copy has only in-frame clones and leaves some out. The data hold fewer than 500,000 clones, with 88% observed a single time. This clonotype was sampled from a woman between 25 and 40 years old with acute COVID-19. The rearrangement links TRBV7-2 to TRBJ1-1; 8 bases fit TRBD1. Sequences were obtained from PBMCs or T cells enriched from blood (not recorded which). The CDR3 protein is CASSWRTGTSLGTEAFF. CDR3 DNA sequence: TGTGCCAGCAGCTGGCGGACAGGGACCAGTTTGGGCACTGAAGCTTTCTTT.